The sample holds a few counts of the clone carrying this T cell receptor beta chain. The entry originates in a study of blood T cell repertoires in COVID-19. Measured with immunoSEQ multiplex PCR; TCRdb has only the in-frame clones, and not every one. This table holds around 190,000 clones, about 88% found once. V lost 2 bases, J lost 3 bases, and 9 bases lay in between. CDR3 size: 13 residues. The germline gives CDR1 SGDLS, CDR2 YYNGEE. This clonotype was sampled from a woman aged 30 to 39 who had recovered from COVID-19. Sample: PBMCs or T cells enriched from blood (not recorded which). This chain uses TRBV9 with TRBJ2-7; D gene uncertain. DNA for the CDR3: TGTGCCAGCAGCGTGATGTCAGACTACGAGCAGTACTTC. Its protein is CASSVMSDYEQYF.